This T cell receptor beta chain was identified during a study of patients and donors after allogeneic stem cell transplantation. The V segment lost 0 bases and the J segment 7 bases; nucleotides outside the gene matches: 10. The length of the CDR3 is 16 residues. Germline CDR1 is SGDLS and CDR2 is YYNGEE. MiXCR, run by TCRdb on the RT-PCR reads, gives a single entry per CDR3 protein. This table holds approximately 210,000 distinct CDR3 sequences, 35% to 50% found once. The sample was blood, either unsorted or a sorted T cell fraction (not recorded which). This sequence originates from a human donor who was either an allogeneic HSCT recipient or a stem cell or donor lymphocyte infusion donor (not recorded which). It is not recorded whose cells these are; they may come from a transplant donor. The V call is TRBV9, the J call TRBJ2-1; 7 bases map to TRBD2. The CDR3 DNA sequence: TGTGCCAGCAGCGTAGCCGCGGCGGGAGCATATAATGAGCAGTTCTTC. Encoded protein: CASSVAAAGAYNEQFF.